This T cell receptor beta chain is drawn from a study of blood T cell repertoires in COVID-19. Study processing details: Estimation of nucleated cell counts was performed using reference gene primer amplification. Generated by immunoSEQ multiplex PCR, the TCRdb table keeps only in-frame clones and is missing some. V and J calls and clone size are those listed in that table; D and trimming were worked out from the DNA. The data contain roughly 310,000 clones, approximately 91% of them singletons. Individuals drawn from around 25 US areas were about 18 to 89 years old. Membership in each cohort depended on participant-reported clinical history. The study counted Cohort 3 donors as recovered given two negative PCRs, clearance, or symptom resolution. The receptor comes from a woman aged 35 to 49 who had recovered from COVID-19. Sequenced sample: PBMCs or T cells enriched from blood (not recorded which).

The CDR3 bases are TGTGCCAGCAGCTCCTCCGGGACAGGATACAATGAGCAGTTCTTC. This codes for CASSSSGTGYNEQFF. V gene TRBV7-9 combines with J gene TRBJ2-1, with 8 bases aligning to TRBD1. The CDR3 runs 15 residues. The J segment lost 4 bases and the V segment lost 4 bases, leaving 6 bases of the junction unmatched. Germline CDR1 is SEHNR and CDR2 is FQNEAQ (reference sequence).